These 11 T cell receptor beta chains were all obtained from the same sample, sequenced in a study of T cells expressing NK-cell markers. TCRdb reworked the 5' RACE reads into one entry per CDR3 protein, no DNA. Its table lists under 200,000 distinct CDR3 sequences. The sample taken for sequencing was blood T cells: a sorted CD56 or NKG2C T cell subset, CD4+ or CD8+ T cells, or bulk PBMC T cells (not recorded which). The receptors stem from a woman between 18 and 70 years old in good health.

This rearrangement joins TRBV5-1 to TRBJ2-7. The CDR3 is 13 residues long. Germline V gene sequence: CDR1 SGHRS, CDR2 YFSETQ. CDR3 in amino acids: CASSLGAGGEQYF.

This chain uses TRBV6-1 with TRBJ2-1; without DNA, the TCRdb call of TRBD2 cannot be checked. Looked up from germline, CDR1 is MNHNS and CDR2 is SASEGT. The CDR3 extends over 14 amino acids. The CDR3 loop is CASRTSGIKNEQFF.

This sequence joins TRBV12-5 and TRBJ2-3; no DNA is available, so the TRBD1 call from TCRdb remains unchecked. CDR1 and CDR2 from the germline V gene are LGHNT and FRNRAP. This CDR3 is built from 12 residues. CDR3 in amino acids: CASGPDRGTQYF.

J is TRBJ2-1 and V is TRBV20-1. Looked up from germline, CDR1 is DFQATT and CDR2 is SNEGSKA (reference sequence). The CDR3 loop spans 15 amino acids. The CDR3 sequence is CSARDYAGTPNEQFF.

The gene calls are TRBV5-1 and TRBJ1-6; TCRdb lists TRBD1, though no DNA is available to test this call. Germline lookup yields CDR1 SGHRS and CDR2 YFSETQ. The CDR3 totals 17 residues. CDR3: CASSLGDGSSYNSPLHF.

The chain has TRBV12-3 or TRBV12-4 and TRBJ2-5; TCRdb gives TRBD2 as the D gene, but with no DNA this cannot be confirmed. The CDR3 contains 16 residues. The CDR3 loop is CASRRLAGGPEETQYF.

V usage is TRBV18 and J usage is TRBJ2-1. Germline assignment: CDR1 KGHSH and CDR2 LQKENI. This CDR3 region has 15 residues. CDR3: CASSPKGSLYNEQFF.

The chain combines TRBV20-1 with TRBJ2-5; TCRdb proposes TRBD1, but this gene call is untestable without DNA. The CDR3 runs 13 residues. CDR1 DFQATT and CDR2 SNEGSKA come from the germline V gene (reference sequence). The CDR3 loop is CSAPRRGRETQYF.

The chain employs TRBV29-1 and TRBJ2-7. CDR1 is SQVTM and CDR2 is ANQGSEA in the germline V gene. CDR3 length: 15 amino acids. This CDR3 is CSVGTDPKEIYEQYF.

The V call is TRBV20-1, the J call TRBJ2-5. This CDR3 contains 12 residues. The germline CDR1 and CDR2 sequences are DFQATT and SNEGSKA (reference sequence). CDR3 sequence: CSASTLRETQYF.

This chain uses TRBV20-1 with TRBJ1-4; the D call from TCRdb, TRBD1, cannot be confirmed without DNA. The CDR3 totals 12 residues. Germline V CDR1 and CDR2: DFQATT, SNEGSKA (reference sequence). CDR3 region: CSAGRGNEKLFF.